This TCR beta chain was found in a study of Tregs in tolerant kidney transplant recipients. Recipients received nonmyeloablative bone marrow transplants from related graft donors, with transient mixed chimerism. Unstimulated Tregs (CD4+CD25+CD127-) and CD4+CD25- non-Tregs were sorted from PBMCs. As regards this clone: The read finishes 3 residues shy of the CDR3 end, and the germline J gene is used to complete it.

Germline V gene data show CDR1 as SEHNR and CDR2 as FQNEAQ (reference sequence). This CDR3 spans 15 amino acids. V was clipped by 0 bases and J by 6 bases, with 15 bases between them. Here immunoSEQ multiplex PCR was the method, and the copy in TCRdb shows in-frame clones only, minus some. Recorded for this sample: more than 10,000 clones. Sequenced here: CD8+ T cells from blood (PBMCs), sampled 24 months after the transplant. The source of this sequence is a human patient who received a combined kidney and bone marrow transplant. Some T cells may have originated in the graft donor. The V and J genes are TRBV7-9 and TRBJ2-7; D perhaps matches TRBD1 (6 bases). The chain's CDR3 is CASSLADSSKVEQYF. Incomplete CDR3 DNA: TGTGCCAGCAGCTTAGCGGACAGCTCAAAAGTCGAG.